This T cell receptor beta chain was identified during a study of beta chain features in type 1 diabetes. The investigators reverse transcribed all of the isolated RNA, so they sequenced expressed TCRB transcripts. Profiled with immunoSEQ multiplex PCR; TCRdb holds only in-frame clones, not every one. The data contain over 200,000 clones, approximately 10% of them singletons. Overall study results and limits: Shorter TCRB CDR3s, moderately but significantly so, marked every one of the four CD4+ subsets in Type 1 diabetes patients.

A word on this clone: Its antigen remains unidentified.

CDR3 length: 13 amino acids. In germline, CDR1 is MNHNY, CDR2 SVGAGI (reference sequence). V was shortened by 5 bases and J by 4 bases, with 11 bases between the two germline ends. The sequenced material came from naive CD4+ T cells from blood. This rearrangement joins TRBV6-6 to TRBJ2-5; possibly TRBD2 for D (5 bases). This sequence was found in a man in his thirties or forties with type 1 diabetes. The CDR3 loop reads CASSPSRVETQYF. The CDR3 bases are TGTGCCAGCAGTCCCTCGAGGGTAGAGACCCAGTACTTC.